This TCR beta chain emerged from a study of blood T cell repertoires in COVID-19. Overall study: T cells, B-cell-depleted T cells, or PBMCs provided the cDNA or gDNA that served as material.

V lost 7 bases, J lost 4 bases, and 11 bases stayed unmatched. The length of the CDR3 is 15 residues. CDR1 and CDR2 from the germline V gene are LNHDA and SQIVND (reference sequence). TCRdb's table, derived via immunoSEQ multiplex PCR, lists solely in-frame clones and lacks some. In the table there are about 110,000 clones, 90% of which are singletons. What was sequenced was peripheral blood. The sequence came from a woman between 50 and 59 years old with acute or convalescent COVID-19. This chain joins TRBV19 and TRBJ2-7, with 9 bases that match TRBD1. CDR3 loop: CASIGEGTGLYEQYF. For the CDR3, the DNA is TGTGCCAGTATCGGAGAAGGGACAGGGCTATACGAGCAGTACTTC.